This T cell receptor beta chain was captured by sequencing in a study of vaccination and CD4 T cells after COVID-19 (dated by TCRdb to 2022 to 2024). For context, the study as a whole: Convalescent patients had a positive SARS-CoV-2 result on nasal swab PCR, and of these patients, several had mild disease and one had severe disease. The convalescent cohort comprised six males and four females, including two Hispanic individuals, seven Caucasians, two Asians and one multiracial person. Each participant got two doses of either the Pfizer-BioNTech BNT162b2 vaccine (n=8) or the Moderna mRNA-1273 vaccine (n=2). Post-COVID blood samples from convalescent patients were collected a median of around 100 days after diagnosis, with a range of roughly 35 to 170 days. The time from the second vaccine dose to post-vaccine blood sampling had a median of approximately 72 days and ranged from roughly 13 to 241 days. Overlapping spike peptide pools from SARS-CoV-2 and from the common cold coronaviruses HCoV-NL63, HCoV-OC43 and HCoV-229E were used as culture stimuli. Control cultures used a CEFX viral epitope pool as positive control, an HIV-1 Nef peptide pool as negative control, or no peptide. In some eleven COVID-19 convalescent patients and 4 infection-naive healthy vaccine recipients, researchers compared the spike-specific CD4+ TCR repertoire from before mRNA vaccination with the repertoire from after.

The library was made by PCR. DNA from cultured CD4+ T cells underwent TCR sequencing with the Oncomine TCR Beta short-read assay at the Johns Hopkins FTIC core. The QIAamp micro DNA kit was used to extract genomic DNA from the cultured CD4+ T cells. Oncomine TCR Beta libraries made from cultured CD4+ T cells were pooled using unique dual indexes and sequenced on an Illumina iSeq 100. The authors processed their data as follows. Non-productive sequences were removed, and CDR3s not starting with C, not ending with F or W, or shorter than 7 amino acids were discarded. Antigen-specific clonotypes were identified using the MANAFEST web application through comparison of peptide-stimulated wells with reference and other culture wells. To be called positive, a clone needed an FDR below 0.05, an odds ratio above 5, and a productive frequency above 0.1% in at least two of three replicate wells. Cross-reactive clonotypes were defined as significantly expanded in both SARS-CoV-2 spike wells and at least one common cold coronavirus spike condition. Similarity between CDR3 sequences was evaluated in R version 3.6.1 using Levenshtein distances (stringdist) and unrooted phylogenetic trees (ape). TCRdb trimmed public reads at Q25 via fastp, called clones via MiXCR and kept in-frame beta chains. For every CDR3 protein sequence, its rows merge into one entry that carries the most common genes and DNA. TCRdb, not the authors, supplied the V and J calls. Present in this sample are fewer than 15,000 distinct CDR3 sequences, roughly 44% of which were seen just once. Together, the top ten hold 20% to 25% of the sample.

This clonotype was detected only a few times. The clone's antigen remains unknown. Base qualities were left out, and no much larger clone turns up one base away. Overall results and qualifications from the work: The median number of SARS-CoV-2-reactive clonotypes rose from 20 to 25 after infection to 38 after vaccination, but the change was not significant. Among convalescent patients, a median around 89% of the SARS-CoV-2-reactive clones seen after vaccination appeared only after vaccination, which suggests priming specific to the vaccine. Relatively few convalescent patients were included in the study, and early timepoints after natural infection were not analyzed. In convalescent patients, nearly all vaccine-specific clones (304 of 307) were found to be mono-reactive for SARS-CoV-2 spike rather than cross-reactive with common cold coronaviruses.

The treatment or condition label, as the study defines it: approximately nine-day PBMC culture with coronavirus spike peptide pools or control peptides (ViraFEST assay). The study used the ViraFEST assay, which expanded antigen-specific T cells with peptide pools and then identified expanded clonotypes by TCR sequencing. The positive SARS-CoV-2 PCR tests of the convalescent patients were dated from March to December 2020, before the Alpha, Beta and Delta variants emerged in the United States. Each well held roughly 2 million PBMCs cultured in IMDM containing approximately 5% human AB serum and roughly 9.7 IU/ml IL-2, with 10 ug/ml peptide pools added. On days 3 and 7, half of the culture medium was replaced with fresh IL-2-containing medium. After approximately eleven days of culture, CD4+ T cells were isolated by negative selection with the EasySep CD4+ T cell isolation kit. Ficoll-Paque Plus gradient centrifugation was used to isolate PBMCs from whole blood, and the isolated PBMCs were then either used fresh or cryopreserved at -140C. Triplicate wells were generally used for each culture condition.

The junction shows trimming of 0 bases on V and 2 bases on J, plus 6 bases between the germline ends. Spanning cysteine to phenylalanine, the CDR3 consists of 14 amino acids. The CDR3 DNA has 42 bases and is translated from base 1. Via the germline V gene (reference sequence), CDR1 is SEHNR and CDR2 FQNEAQ. The chain couples TRBV7-9 to TRBJ2-3; no D gene call is confident. This specimen was cultured CD4+ T cells from blood, taken after SARS-CoV-2 vaccination. This TCR came from a human donor with COVID-19. The DNA reads as follows: TGTGCCAGCAGCTTAGCGGGCCCCACAGATACGCAGTATTTT. Translated, this is CASSLAGPTDTQYF.